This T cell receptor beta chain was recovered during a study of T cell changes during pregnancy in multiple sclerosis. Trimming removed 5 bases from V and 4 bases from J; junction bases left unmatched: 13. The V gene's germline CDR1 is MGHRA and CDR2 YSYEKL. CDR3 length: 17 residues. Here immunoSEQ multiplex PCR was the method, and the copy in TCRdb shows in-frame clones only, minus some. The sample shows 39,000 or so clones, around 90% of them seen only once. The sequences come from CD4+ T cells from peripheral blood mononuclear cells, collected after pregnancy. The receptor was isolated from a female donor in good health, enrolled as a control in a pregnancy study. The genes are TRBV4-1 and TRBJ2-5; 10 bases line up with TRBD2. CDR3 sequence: CASSVTSGRLGGETQYF. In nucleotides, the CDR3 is TGCGCCAGCAGCGTGACTAGCGGGCGCCTGGGCGGAGAGACCCAGTACTTC.